The 26 T cell receptor beta chains below were found in one sample sequenced in a study of identifying expanded T cells in peripheral blood. Generated by immunoSEQ multiplex PCR, the TCRdb table keeps only in-frame clones and is missing some. The sample holds about 100,000 clones, 70% to 90% seen once. Sequenced: blood. All receptors derive from a person aged 18 to 69 in good health.

This chain connects TRBV18 to TRBJ2-3; 11 bases align to TRBD2. The CDR3 contains 18 residues. Germline V lookup: CDR1 KGHSH, CDR2 LQKENI. The V and J ends lost 2 bases and 0 bases, in that order; junction bases with no gene match: 7. The CDR3 spells CASSPIFGTSGSTDTQYF. The DNA of the CDR3 is TGTGCCAGCTCACCAATCTTCGGGACTAGCGGCAGCACAGATACGCAGTATTTT.

This chain uses TRBV5-6 with TRBJ1-2; D is unresolved. V lost 7 bases and J 1 base, leaving 17 bases between the germline ends. The length of the CDR3 is 15 residues. The germline CDR1 and CDR2 sequences are SGHDT and YYEEEE. CDR3 DNA: TGTGCCAGCTCCGCCCTGAGGAGTGATAACTATGGCTACACCTTC. This encodes CASSALRSDNYGYTF.

V is TRBV30 and J is TRBJ2-5; 7 nucleotides match TRBD2. CDR1 and CDR2 (germline): GTSNPN, SVGIG (reference sequence). The CDR3 is 14 residues long. V shed 1 base, J shed 0 bases, and the junction held 2 bases outside the gene matches. The CDR3 loop is CAWSGGGDQETQYF. The CDR3 DNA reads TGTGCCTGGAGTGGGGGAGGGGACCAAGAGACCCAGTACTTC.

CDR3 sequence: CATSPRGLETYNEQFF. The CDR3 coding sequence is TGTGCCACCTCCCCCCGGGGACTAGAGACCTACAATGAGCAGTTCTTC. The chain joins TRBV2 to TRBJ2-1, with 8 bases that match TRBD2. CDR3 length equals 16 residues. In germline, CDR1 is SNHLY, CDR2 FYNNEI. The J segment lost 2 bases and the V segment lost 10 bases, leaving 13 bases of the junction unmatched.

V usage is TRBV28 and J usage is TRBJ1-1; D unclear. Trimming removed 5 bases from V and 1 base from J, with 14 bases in between. Germline V gene lookup returns CDR1 MDHEN and CDR2 SYDVKM. This CDR3 comprises 15 residues. The CDR3 spells CASSGLQETNTEAFF. CDR3 sequence (DNA): TGTGCCAGCAGTGGGCTCCAGGAGACGAACACTGAAGCTTTCTTT.

This chain links TRBV15 with TRBJ2-6, with 10 bases aligning to TRBD2. This CDR3 spans 20 amino acids. V shed 4 bases and J 0 bases; nucleotides not matched to a gene: 12. CDR1 and CDR2 from the germline V gene are LNHNV and YYDKDF (reference sequence). CDR3: CATSTGIGLAASSGANVLTF. As DNA, the CDR3 is TGTGCCACCAGCACCGGCATAGGACTAGCGGCAAGCTCTGGGGCCAACGTCCTGACTTTC.

This chain links TRBV7-2 with TRBJ2-7, with D uncertain. The CDR3 totals 12 residues. Per germline, CDR1 SGHTA and CDR2 FQGNSA. V was cut by 5 bases and J by 2 bases, with 7 bases left in between. Here the CDR3 reads CASSLRPYEQYF. The DNA for the CDR3 is TGTGCCAGCAGCCTGAGACCCTACGAGCAGTACTTC.

This clone was observed a single time. CDR3 DNA: TGTGCCAGCAGCTTAGCATCAGAAGAGACCCAGTACTTC. It codes for CASSLASEETQYF. The rearrangement links TRBV7-2 to TRBJ2-5; no clear D gene. Germline V gene lookup returns CDR1 SGHTA and CDR2 FQGNSA. V lost 0 bases, J lost 3 bases, and 5 bases lay in between. The CDR3 spans 13 residues.

The chain recombines TRBV7-6 with TRBJ2-2; tentatively, D is TRBD1 (5 bases). The CDR3 sequence is 16 residues long. The germline gives CDR1 SGHVS, CDR2 FNYEAQ. V lost 5 bases and J lost 4, with 17 bases in between. The CDR3 nucleotides read TGTGCCAGCAGCCCTTTCACCAGACAGAGCACCGGGGAGCTGTTTTTT. Its translation: CASSPFTRQSTGELFF.

This chain joins TRBV19 and TRBJ2-4; no clear D gene. The CDR3 runs to 14 residues. CDR1 LNHDA and CDR2 SQIVND come from the germline V gene (reference sequence). Trimming cost V 8 bases and J 2 bases, with 13 bases left between them. This chain's CDR3 is CASVPPISKNIQYF. In DNA form, the CDR3 reads TGTGCCAGTGTCCCTCCCATCTCCAAAAACATTCAGTACTTC.

This sequence joins TRBV4-1 and TRBJ2-4, with D perhaps matching TRBD2 (5 bases). The CDR3 loop spans 18 amino acids. Trimming cost V 6 bases and J 1 base, with 22 bases left between them. Germline V gene lookup returns CDR1 MGHRA and CDR2 YSYEKL. This CDR3 reads CASSPGRGIGEAKNIQYF. In nucleotides, the CDR3 is TGCGCCAGCAGTCCCGGACGGGGAATCGGTGAGGCCAAAAACATTCAGTACTTC.

This clone was counted once. V is TRBV9 and J is TRBJ2-3; D remains unclear. The CDR3 contains 11 residues. Trimming removed 5 bases at V and 2 bases at J, with 3 bases between. Germline V gene sequence: CDR1 SGDLS, CDR2 YYNGEE. CDR3 region: CASRSTDTQYF. Written as DNA, the CDR3 is TGTGCCAGCAGGTCCACAGATACGCAGTATTTT.

This sequence joins TRBV2 and TRBJ1-5; the match to TRBD1 covers 7 bases. The CDR3 totals 15 residues. The V gene end was trimmed by 4 bases and the J gene end by 4 bases; junction bases not matched to a gene: 7. Germline CDR1 SNHLY, CDR2 FYNNEI. CDR3 sequence reads: CASSGGTVANQPQHF. In nucleotides, the CDR3 is TGTGCCAGCAGTGGGGGGACAGTTGCTAATCAGCCCCAGCATTTT.

This rearrangement joins TRBV6-1 to TRBJ2-7; D ambiguous. Trimming took off 2 bases at V and 3 bases at J, with 11 bases between the two ends. The length of the CDR3 is 14 residues. CDR1 MNHNS and CDR2 SASEGT come from the germline V gene. The CDR3 DNA reads TGTGCCAGCAGTGAAACCCCGGCCAACTACGAGCAGTACTTC. Protein: CASSETPANYEQYF.

A single count supports this clone. J is TRBJ1-6 and V is TRBV5-3, with 11 bases identical to TRBD1. TRBV5-3 carries the ORF label, with uncertain function. Germline trimming cut 3 bases from V and 10 bases from J; bases unmatched to any gene: 18. The CDR3 has 19 amino acids. Written as DNA, the CDR3 is TGTGCCAGAAGCTCCACCCCCCGCAAAAGGACAGGGGGCTGCTCACCCCTCCACTTT. Its protein is CARSSTPRKRTGGCSPLHF.

The chain is built from TRBV5-1 and TRBJ2-7, with TRBD1 matching over 11 bases. V lost 4 bases to trimming and J lost 9 bases; unmatched junction nucleotides: 12. CDR3 length: 15 residues. From germline, CDR1 is SGHRS and CDR2 YFSETQ. CDR3 in amino acids: CASSPPGQGVGRQYF. CDR3 bases: TGCGCCAGCAGCCCACCGGGACAGGGGGTGGGTCGGCAGTACTTC. The whole variable domain, filled in from reference TRBV5-1 and TRBJ2-7, reads KAGVTQTPRYLIKTRGQQVTLSCSPISGHRSVSWYQQTPGQGLQFLFEYFSETQRNKGNFPGRFSGRQFSNSRSEMNVSTLELGDSALYLCASSPPGQGVGRQYFGPGTRLTVT.

The chain couples TRBV13 to TRBJ1-1; a possible D gene is TRBD1 (5 bases). Germline V gene sequence: CDR1 PRHDT, CDR2 FYEKMQ (reference sequence). Trimming removed 3 bases at V and 3 bases at J, with 8 bases between. The CDR3 covers 13 residues. The CDR3 bases are TGTGCCAGCAGCTTGCAAGGGGACACTGAAGCTTTCTTT. Protein: CASSLQGDTEAFF.

The chain uses TRBV19 and TRBJ2-1, with 10 bases aligning to TRBD2. This CDR3 spans 14 amino acids. CDR1 and CDR2 from the germline V gene are LNHDA and SQIVND (reference sequence). Germline trimming cut 7 bases from V and 8 bases from J; bases unmatched to any gene: 8. CDR3 bases: TGTGCCAGTATCGCAGCGGGGGGGCATCATGAGCAGTTCTTC. It yields the protein CASIAAGGHHEQFF.

The rearrangement links TRBV5-6 to TRBJ1-2, with 9 positions matching TRBD1. There are 17 residues in the CDR3. The J segment lost 4 bases and the V segment lost 4 bases, leaving 14 bases of the junction unmatched. Germline V gene data show CDR1 as SGHDT and CDR2 as YYEEEE. The CDR3 region is CASSLGGQGSRRYGYTF. The CDR3 region has the DNA TGTGCCAGCAGCCTTGGGGGACAGGGAAGTCGGCGCTATGGCTACACCTTC.

The rearrangement links TRBV5-1 to TRBJ2-3, with D unresolved. The V gene lost 1 base and the J gene lost 0 bases, with 3 bases spanning the gap. The CDR3 has 13 amino acids. Per germline, CDR1 SGHRS and CDR2 YFSETQ. The CDR3 region is CASSLQSTDTQYF. The CDR3 DNA is TGCGCCAGCAGCTTGCAAAGCACAGATACGCAGTATTTT.

This clone was picked up a small number of times. The V call is TRBV30, the J call TRBJ1-6; 7 bases map to TRBD1. CDR1 and CDR2 (germline): GTSNPN, SVGIG (reference sequence). This CDR3 contains 12 residues. V was clipped by 4 bases and J by 15 bases; unmatched bases: 9. CDR3 DNA sequence: TGTGCCTGGACCCTCATACAGGGGCGCCTCCACTTT. Amino acids: CAWTLIQGRLHF.

CDR3 amino acids: CAISELLDRGYEQYF. DNA for the CDR3: TGTGCCATCAGTGAATTGCTGGACAGGGGTTACGAGCAGTACTTC. The chain uses TRBV10-3 and TRBJ2-7, with TRBD1 matching over 9 bases. Germline V lookup: CDR1 ENHRY, CDR2 SYGVKD. J gave up 4 bases and V 3 bases, and 7 bases lay outside the gene matches. The CDR3 has 15 residues.

The gene calls are TRBV19 and TRBJ1-2; a weak D match, TRBD1 (5 bases). The V end was cut by 4 bases, the J end by 2 bases, with 14 bases between. CDR1 LNHDA and CDR2 SQIVND come from the germline V gene (reference sequence). The CDR3 sequence is 15 residues long. The CDR3 loop reads CASSRTPKGNYGYTF. CDR3 nucleotides: TGTGCCAGTAGTAGGACACCTAAGGGCAACTATGGCTACACCTTC.

The V call is TRBV4-3, the J call TRBJ2-1, with D hard to call. This CDR3 region has 17 residues. Trimming removed 0 bases at V and 0 bases at J, with 12 bases between. CDR1 is LGHNA and CDR2 is YSLEER in the germline V gene. The CDR3 sequence: CASSQEAGLSSYNEQFF. For the CDR3, the DNA is TGCGCCAGCAGCCAAGAAGCAGGTCTGAGCTCCTACAATGAGCAGTTCTTC.

The chain joins TRBV4-2 to TRBJ2-3, with D unresolved. Germline-derived CDR1 and CDR2 are LGHNA and YNFKEQ. The CDR3 is 14 residues long. V was cut by 1 base and J by 0 bases, with 5 bases left in between. The DNA for the CDR3 is TGTGCCAGCAGCCAAGTAGTGAGCACAGATACGCAGTATTTT. Translation: CASSQVVSTDTQYF.

The chain recombines TRBV6-1 with TRBJ1-5, with 8 bases that match TRBD1. Trimming took 3 bases from V and 4 from J; bases not matched to a gene: 2. Per the germline V gene, CDR1 is MNHNS and CDR2 is SASEGT. There are 14 residues in the CDR3. DNA of the CDR3: TGTGCCAGCAGTGATAGACAGGGGAATCAGCCCCAGCATTTT. Translated: CASSDRQGNQPQHF.